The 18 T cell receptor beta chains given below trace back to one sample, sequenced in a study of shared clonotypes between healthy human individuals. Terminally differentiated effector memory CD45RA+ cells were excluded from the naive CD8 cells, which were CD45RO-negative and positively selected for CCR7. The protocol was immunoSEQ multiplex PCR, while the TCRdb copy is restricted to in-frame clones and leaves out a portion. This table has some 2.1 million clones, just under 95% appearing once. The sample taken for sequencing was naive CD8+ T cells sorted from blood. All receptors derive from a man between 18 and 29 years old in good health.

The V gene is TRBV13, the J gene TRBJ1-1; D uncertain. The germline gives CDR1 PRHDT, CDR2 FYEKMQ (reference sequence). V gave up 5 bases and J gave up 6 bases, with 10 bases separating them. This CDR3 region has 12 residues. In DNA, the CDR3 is TGTGCCAGCAGCCTCGGGATGGCTGAAGCTTTCTTT. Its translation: CASSLGMAEAFF. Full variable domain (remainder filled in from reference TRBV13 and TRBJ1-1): AAGVIQSPRHLIKEKRETATLKCYPIPRHDTVYWYQQGPGQDPQFLISFYEKMQSDKGSIPDRFSAQQFSDYHSELNMSSLELGDSALYFCASSLGMAEAFFGQGTRLTVV.

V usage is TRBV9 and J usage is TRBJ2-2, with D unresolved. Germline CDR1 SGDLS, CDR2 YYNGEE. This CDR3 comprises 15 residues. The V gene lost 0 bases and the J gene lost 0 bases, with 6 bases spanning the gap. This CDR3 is CASSVGRANTGELFF. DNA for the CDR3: TGTGCCAGCAGCGTAGGTCGTGCGAACACCGGGGAGCTGTTTTTT.

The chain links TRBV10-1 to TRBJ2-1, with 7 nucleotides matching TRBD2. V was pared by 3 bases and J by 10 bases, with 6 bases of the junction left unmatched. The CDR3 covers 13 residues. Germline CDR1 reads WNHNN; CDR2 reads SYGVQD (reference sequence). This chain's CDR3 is CASSDSKRDEQFF. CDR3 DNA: TGCGCCAGCAGTGACTCTAAGCGGGACGAGCAGTTCTTC.

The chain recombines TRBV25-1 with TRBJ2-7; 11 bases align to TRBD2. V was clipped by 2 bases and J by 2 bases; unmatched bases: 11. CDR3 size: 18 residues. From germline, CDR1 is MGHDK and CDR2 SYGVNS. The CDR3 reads CASSETATSGMGAYEQYF. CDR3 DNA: TGTGCCAGCAGTGAAACGGCGACTAGCGGGATGGGTGCCTACGAGCAGTACTTC.

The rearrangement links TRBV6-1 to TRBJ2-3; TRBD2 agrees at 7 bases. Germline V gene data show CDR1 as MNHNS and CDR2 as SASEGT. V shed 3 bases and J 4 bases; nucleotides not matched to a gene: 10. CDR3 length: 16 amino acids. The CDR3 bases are TGTGCCAGCAGTGACGGAGTAGGACTAGAGGCAGATACGCAGTATTTT. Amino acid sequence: CASSDGVGLEADTQYF.

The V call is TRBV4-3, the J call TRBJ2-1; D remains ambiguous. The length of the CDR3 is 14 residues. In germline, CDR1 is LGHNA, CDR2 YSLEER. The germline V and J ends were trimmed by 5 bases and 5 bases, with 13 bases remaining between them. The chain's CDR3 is CASSYAESNNEQFF. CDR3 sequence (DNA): TGCGCCAGCAGCTACGCAGAGTCTAACAATGAGCAGTTCTTC.

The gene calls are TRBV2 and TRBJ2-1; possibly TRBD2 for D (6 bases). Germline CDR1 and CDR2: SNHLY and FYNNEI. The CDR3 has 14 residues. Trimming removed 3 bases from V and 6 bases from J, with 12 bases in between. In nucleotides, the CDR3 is TGTGCCAGCAGTGAGCTAGCGAAAAGCAATGAGCAGTTCTTC. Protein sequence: CASSELAKSNEQFF.

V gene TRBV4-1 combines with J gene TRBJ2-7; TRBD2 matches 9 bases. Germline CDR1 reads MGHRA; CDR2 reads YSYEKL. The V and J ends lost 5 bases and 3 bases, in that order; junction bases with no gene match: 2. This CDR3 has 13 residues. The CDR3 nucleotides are TGCGCCAGCAGCACGACTAGCGGCTACGAGCAGTACTTC. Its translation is CASSTTSGYEQYF.

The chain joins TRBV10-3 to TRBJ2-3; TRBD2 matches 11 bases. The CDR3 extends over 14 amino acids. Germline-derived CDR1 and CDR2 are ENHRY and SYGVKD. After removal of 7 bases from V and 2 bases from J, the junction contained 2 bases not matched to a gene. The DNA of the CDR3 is TGTGCCATCACTAGCGGGGGGTTCACAGATACGCAGTATTTT. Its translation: CAITSGGFTDTQYF.

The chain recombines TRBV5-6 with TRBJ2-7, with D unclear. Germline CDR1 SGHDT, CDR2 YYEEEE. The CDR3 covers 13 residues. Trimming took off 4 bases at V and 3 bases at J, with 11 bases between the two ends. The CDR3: CASSIGQRYEQYF. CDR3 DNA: TGTGCCAGCAGCATCGGGCAGCGCTACGAGCAGTACTTC.

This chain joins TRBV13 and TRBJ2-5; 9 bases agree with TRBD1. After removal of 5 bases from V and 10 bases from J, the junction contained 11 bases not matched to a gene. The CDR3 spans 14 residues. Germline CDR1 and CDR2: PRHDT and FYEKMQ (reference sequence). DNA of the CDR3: TGTGCCAGCAGCGCTATGTCCCGGGACAGGGACCAGTACTTC. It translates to CASSAMSRDRDQYF.

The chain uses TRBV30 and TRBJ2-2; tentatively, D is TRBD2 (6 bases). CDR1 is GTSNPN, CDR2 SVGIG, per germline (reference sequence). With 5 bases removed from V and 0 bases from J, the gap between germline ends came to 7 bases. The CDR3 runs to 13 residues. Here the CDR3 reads CAWRGSNTGELFF. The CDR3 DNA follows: TGTGCCTGGCGGGGGTCGAACACCGGGGAGCTGTTTTTT.

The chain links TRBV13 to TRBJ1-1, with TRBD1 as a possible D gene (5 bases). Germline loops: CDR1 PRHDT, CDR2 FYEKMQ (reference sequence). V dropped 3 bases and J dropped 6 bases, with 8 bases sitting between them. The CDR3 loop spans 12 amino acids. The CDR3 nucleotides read TGTGCCAGCAGCTTTGGGACCCCTGAAGCTTTCTTT. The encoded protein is CASSFGTPEAFF.

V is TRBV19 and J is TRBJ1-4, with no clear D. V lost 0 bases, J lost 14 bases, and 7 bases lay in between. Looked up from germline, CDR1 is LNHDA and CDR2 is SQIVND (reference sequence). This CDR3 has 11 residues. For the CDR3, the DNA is TGTGCCAGTAGTATAGATGCTAACCTGTTTTTT. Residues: CASSIDANLFF.

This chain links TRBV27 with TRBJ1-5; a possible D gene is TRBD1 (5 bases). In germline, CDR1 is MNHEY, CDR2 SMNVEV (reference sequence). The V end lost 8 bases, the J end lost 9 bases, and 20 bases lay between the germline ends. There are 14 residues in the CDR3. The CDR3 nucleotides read TGTGCCAGCGCACCAGCGGGGCTCCTGTGGCCCCAGCATTTT. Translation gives CASAPAGLLWPQHF.

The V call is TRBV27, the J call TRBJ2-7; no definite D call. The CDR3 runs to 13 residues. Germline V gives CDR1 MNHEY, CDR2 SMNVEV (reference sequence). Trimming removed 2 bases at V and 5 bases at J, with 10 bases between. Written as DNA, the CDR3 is TGTGCCAGCAGTTTAGGGCGAACGAACGAGCAGTACTTC. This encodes CASSLGRTNEQYF.

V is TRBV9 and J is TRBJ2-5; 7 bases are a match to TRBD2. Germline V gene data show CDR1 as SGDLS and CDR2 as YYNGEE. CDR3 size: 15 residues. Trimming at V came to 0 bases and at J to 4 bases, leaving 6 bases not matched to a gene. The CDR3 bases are TGTGCCAGCAGCGTAGAGGGCGGGAGTACAGAGACCCAGTACTTC. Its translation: CASSVEGGSTETQYF.

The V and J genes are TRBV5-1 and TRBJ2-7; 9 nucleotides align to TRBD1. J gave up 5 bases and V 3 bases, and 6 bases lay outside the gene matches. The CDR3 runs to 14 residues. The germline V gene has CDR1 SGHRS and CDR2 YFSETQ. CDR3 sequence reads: CASSYRDRADEQYF. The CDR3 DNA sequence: TGCGCCAGCAGCTACCGGGACAGGGCTGACGAGCAGTACTTC.